The entry below gives a single T cell receptor (beta chain) sequence along with its context. The antigen is undetermined. The source of the sample is a study of shared clonotypes between healthy human individuals. CD45RA+ naive and CD45RA-negative memory subsets were separated from CD4+ cells. Method: immunoSEQ multiplex PCR; TCRdb's copy keeps in-frame clones and lacks some. This table holds about 2.3 million clones, around 92% found once. Study-wide results and caveats: Estimated clonotype richness was generally higher in naive than memory subsets. Sorted-subset sequencing, rarefaction showed, was incomplete despite large depth.

Trimming took off 0 bases at V and 2 bases at J, with 0 bases between the two ends. The CDR3 length is 12 residues. Germline V gene data show CDR1 as SGHKS and CDR2 as YYEKEE (reference sequence). Material for sequencing was naive CD4+ T cells from PBMCs. Regarding subset: CD45RA+ positively selected. The clonotype was recovered from a man between 18 and 35 years old in good health. Some clones in this sample may be carry-over from other donors' samples. This chain joins TRBV5-5 and TRBJ2-1; no clear D gene. In nucleotides, the CDR3 is TGTGCCAGCAGCTTGGCCTACAATGAGCAGTTCTTC. Encoded protein: CASSLAYNEQFF.